This T cell receptor beta chain was sequenced in a study of T cell responses to AZD1222 COVID-19 vaccine (dated by TCRdb to the early 2020s). For the study in its entirety: A total of 233 trial participants underwent TCR sequencing, of whom some 210 received two doses of AZD1222 and about 25 received two doses of the MenACWY control vaccine. Enrollment into the trials was organized by age into subgroups of 18-55, 56-69 and 70-plus years, and those subgroups contained roughly 140, 27 and 60 TCR-sequenced participants, respectively. Overall study results and their limits: The whole spike protein was spanned by vaccine-associated CD4 TCRs, and dominant responses were seen in regions 160-218 and 743-854. Only six or seven AZD1222 recipients were SARS-CoV-2 seropositive at baseline, limiting conclusions about previously exposed vaccinees. Participants were mostly white British, with more females than males. The authors suggested clonal diversity may have been underestimated. Reportedly, close to half of the unique spike-specific TCRs recognized epitopes lying outside the regions that are mutated in the B.1.351 and B.1.1.7 variants. In the small 56-69-year group, the increase in depth fell short of significance, most likely because of low power. No day 14 peak-response samples were available, so repertoires were characterized only after the peak T cell response. After two AZD1222 doses, spike-specific TCR breadth and depth were significantly higher than at day 0 and than in MenACWY recipients.

The CDR3 regions of human TCRbeta chains were analyzed by immunosequencing. On the authors' methods: TCRs in the repertoires were compared against a reference library of SARS-CoV-2-specific TCRs that had been generated with the MIRA antigen-specificity platform. Breadth was defined as the fraction of unique TCRs that were SARS-CoV-2-associated. Depth was defined as the fraction of total T cells that were SARS-CoV-2-associated. Each spike-specific TCR was assigned to its reactive spike region and to a CD4 or CD8 class using the MIRA data. Log10-transformed breadth and depth values were compared by one-way ANOVA with Sidak's multiple comparisons tests. The table was pulled from immuneACCESS by TCRdb, which kept in-frame rearrangements only. Such tables lose some clones; where checked, under half of the loss comes from unresolved V genes, and the rest has no known cause. D and trimming come from the DNA, and the V and J calls and clone size come from that table. The sample records about 180,000 clones, 85% to 95% of which are singletons. The leading ten clones occupy 1.6% of the sample.

Per the publication, the time point label means: about 28 days (+/-7) after the second vaccine dose. AZD1222 recipients whose second dose came at about 4 weeks and those whose second dose came at about 12 weeks were combined into one group, since spike-specific TCR depth and breadth did not differ between the two schedules. Samples from vaccinated people were obtained from the UK trials COV001 and COV002, which included a single-blind randomized controlled phase 2/3 trial of AZD1222 (ChAdOx1 nCoV-19) in healthy adults. For TCRbeta chain sequencing, PBMC samples from trial participants were taken at day 0 and at day 28 after the second dose. Comment on this clone: Its antigen is unknown. No base quality information exists; no much larger clone differs at one position.

The input for sequencing was peripheral blood, taken 28 days after the second AZD1222 dose. The receptor was derived from an adult who received the AZD1222 COVID-19 vaccine.

The nucleotides read TGTGCCACCAGCCGGAGAGCCCACACTGAAGCTTTCTTT. Translated, this gives CATSRRAHTEAFF. Recombination linked TRBV15 to TRBJ1-1; no D gene is confidently identified. The CDR3 sequence holds 13 residues, the cysteine and phenylalanine included. Only the CDR3 DNA is retained, 39 bases long and in frame from the first base. Between the V and J ends, shortened by 5 bases and 3 bases respectively, the junction contains 10 bases. The germline V gene (reference sequence) specifies LNHNV as CDR1 and YYDKDF as CDR2.